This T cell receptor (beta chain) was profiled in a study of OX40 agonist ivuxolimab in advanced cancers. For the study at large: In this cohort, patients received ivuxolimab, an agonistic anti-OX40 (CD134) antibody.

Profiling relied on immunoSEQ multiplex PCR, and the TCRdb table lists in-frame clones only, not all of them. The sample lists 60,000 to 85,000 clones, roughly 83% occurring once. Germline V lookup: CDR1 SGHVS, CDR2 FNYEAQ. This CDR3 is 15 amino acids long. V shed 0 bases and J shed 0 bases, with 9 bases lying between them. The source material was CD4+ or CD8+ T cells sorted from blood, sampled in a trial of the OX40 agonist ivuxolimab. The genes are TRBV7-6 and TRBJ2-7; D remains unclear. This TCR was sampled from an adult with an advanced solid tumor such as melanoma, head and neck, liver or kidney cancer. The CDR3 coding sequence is TGTGCCAGCAGCTTAGCGGGGATGAGCTCCTACGAGCAGTACTTC. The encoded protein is CASSLAGMSSYEQYF.